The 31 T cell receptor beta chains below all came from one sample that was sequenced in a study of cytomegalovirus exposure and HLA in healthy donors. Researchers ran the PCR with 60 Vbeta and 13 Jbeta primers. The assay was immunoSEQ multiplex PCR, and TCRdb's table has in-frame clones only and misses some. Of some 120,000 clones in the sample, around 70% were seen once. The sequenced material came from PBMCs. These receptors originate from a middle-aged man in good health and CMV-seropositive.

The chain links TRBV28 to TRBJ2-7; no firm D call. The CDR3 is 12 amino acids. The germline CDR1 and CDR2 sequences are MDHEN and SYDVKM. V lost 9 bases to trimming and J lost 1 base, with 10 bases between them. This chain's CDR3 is CASRSGSYEQYF. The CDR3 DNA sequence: TGTGCCAGTCGGTCGGGTTCCTACGAGCAGTACTTC.

CDR3 sequence reads: CASRPTGTTGELFF. The CDR3 nucleotides are TGTGCCAGCAGGCCTACAGGGACCACCGGGGAGCTGTTTTTT. This chain connects TRBV2 to TRBJ2-2; TRBD1 is a possible D gene (6 bases). This CDR3 is 14 amino acids long. CDR1 is SNHLY, CDR2 FYNNEI, per germline. The V and J ends lost 6 bases and 4 bases respectively, with 12 bases between them.

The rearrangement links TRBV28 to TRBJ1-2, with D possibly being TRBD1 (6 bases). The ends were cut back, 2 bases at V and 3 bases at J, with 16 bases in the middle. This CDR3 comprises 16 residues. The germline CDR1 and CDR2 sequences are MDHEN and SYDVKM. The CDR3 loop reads CASSLGGLRAYYGYTF. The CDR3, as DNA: TGTGCCAGCAGTTTAGGGGGCCTCAGGGCCTACTATGGCTACACCTTC.

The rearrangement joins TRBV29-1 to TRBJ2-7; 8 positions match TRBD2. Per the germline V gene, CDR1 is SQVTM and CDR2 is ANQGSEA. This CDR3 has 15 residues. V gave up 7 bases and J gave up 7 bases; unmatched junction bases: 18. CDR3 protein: CSGSNLAGRGGEQYF. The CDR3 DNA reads TGCAGCGGCTCCAACCTGGCGGGCCGCGGGGGGGAGCAGTACTTC.

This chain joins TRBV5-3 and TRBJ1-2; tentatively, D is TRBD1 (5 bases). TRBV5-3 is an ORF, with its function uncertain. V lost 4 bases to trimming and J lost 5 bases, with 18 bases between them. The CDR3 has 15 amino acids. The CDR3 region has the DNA TGTGCCAGAAGCCGGACCAGGACAAGGTGGTATGGCTACACCTTC. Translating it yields CARSRTRTRWYGYTF.

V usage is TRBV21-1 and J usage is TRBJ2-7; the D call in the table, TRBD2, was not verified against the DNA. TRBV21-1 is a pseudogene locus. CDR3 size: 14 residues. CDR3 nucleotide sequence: TGTGCCAGTTTAAAACCGGGACTAGCTAGCGAGCAGTACTTC. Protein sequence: CASLKPGLASEQYF.

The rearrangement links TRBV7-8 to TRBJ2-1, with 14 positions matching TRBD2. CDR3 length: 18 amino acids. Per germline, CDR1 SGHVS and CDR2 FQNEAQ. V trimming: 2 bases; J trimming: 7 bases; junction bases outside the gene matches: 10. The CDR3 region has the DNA TGTGCCAGCAGCTTATTAACCGGGACTAGCGGGAGAGGGAATGAGCAGTTCTTC. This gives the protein CASSLLTGTSGRGNEQFF.

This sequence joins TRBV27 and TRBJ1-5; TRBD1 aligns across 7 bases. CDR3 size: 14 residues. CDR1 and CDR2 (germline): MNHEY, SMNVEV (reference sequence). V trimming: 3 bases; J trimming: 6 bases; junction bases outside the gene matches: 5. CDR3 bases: TGTGCCAGCAGTTTTAGAGGGGGCGGTCAGCCCCAGCATTTT. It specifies CASSFRGGGQPQHF.

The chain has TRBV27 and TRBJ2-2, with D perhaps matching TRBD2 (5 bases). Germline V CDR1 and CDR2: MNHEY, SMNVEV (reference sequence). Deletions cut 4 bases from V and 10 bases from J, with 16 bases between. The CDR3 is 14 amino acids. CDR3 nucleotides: TGTGCCAGCAGTTACCAGGACTCAAGGGAGGAGCTGTTTTTT. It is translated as CASSYQDSREELFF.

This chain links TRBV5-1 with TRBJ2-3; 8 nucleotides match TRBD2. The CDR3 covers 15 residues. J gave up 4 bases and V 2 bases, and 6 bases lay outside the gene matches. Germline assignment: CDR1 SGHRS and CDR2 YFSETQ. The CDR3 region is CASSFVLAGPDTQYF. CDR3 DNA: TGCGCCAGCAGCTTTGTGTTAGCGGGACCAGATACGCAGTATTTT.

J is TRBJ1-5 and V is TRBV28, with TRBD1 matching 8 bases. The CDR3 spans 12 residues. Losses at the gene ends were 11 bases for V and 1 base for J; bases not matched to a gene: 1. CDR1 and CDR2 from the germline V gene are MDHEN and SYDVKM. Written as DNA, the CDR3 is TGTGCCGGACAGGGAAGCAATCAGCCCCAGCATTTT. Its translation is CAGQGSNQPQHF.

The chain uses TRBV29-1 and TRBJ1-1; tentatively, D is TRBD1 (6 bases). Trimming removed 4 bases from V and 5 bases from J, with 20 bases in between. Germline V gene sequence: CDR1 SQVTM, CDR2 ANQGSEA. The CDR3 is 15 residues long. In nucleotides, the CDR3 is TGCAGCGTTGTCCCCCAGGGGAATGGGGCAACTGAAGCTTTCTTT. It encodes CSVVPQGNGATEAFF.

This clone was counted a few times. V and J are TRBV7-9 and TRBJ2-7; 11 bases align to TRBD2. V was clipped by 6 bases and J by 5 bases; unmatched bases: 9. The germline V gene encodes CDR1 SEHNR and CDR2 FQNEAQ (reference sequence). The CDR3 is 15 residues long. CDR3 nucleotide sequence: TGTGCCAGCAGGGCGACTAGCGGGGCTGTGAACGAGCAGTACTTC. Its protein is CASRATSGAVNEQYF.

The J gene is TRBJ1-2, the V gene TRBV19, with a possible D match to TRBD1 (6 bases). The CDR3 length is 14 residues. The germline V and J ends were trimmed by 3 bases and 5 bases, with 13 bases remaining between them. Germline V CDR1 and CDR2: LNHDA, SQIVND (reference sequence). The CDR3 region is CASSILQGKYGYTF. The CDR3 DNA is TGTGCCAGTAGTATCCTACAGGGAAAATATGGCTACACCTTC.

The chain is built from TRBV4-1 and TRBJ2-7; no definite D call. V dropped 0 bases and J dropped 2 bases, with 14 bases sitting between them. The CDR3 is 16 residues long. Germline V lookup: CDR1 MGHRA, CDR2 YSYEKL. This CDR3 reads CASSQEFGGITYEQYF. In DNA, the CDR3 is TGCGCCAGCAGCCAAGAATTTGGCGGAATTACCTACGAGCAGTACTTC.

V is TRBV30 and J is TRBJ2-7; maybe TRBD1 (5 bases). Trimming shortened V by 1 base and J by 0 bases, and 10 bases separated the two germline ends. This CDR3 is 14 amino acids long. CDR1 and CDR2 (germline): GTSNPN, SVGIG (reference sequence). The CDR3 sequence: CAWSGTRSSYEQYF. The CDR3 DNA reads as TGTGCCTGGAGTGGGACAAGAAGCTCCTACGAGCAGTACTTC.

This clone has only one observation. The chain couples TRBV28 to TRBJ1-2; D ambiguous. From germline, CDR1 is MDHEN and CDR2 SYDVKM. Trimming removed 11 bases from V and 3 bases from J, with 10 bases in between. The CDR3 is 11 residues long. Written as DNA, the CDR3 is TGTGCCCACGCCCGGTACTATGGCTACACCTTC. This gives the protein CAHARYYGYTF.

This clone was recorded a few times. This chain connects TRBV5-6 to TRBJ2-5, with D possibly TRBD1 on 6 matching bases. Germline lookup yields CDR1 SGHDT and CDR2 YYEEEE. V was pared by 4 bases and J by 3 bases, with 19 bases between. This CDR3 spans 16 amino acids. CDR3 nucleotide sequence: TGTGCCAGCAGCCCCGGGTCCGGCAGGGGAGAAGAGACCCAGTACTTC. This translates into CASSPGSGRGEETQYF.

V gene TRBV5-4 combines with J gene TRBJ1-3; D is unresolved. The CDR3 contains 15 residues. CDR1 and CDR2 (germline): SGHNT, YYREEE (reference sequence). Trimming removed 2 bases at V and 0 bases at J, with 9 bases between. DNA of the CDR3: TGTGCCAGCAGCTTCGGACTGAGCTCTGGAAACACCATATATTTT. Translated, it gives CASSFGLSSGNTIYF.

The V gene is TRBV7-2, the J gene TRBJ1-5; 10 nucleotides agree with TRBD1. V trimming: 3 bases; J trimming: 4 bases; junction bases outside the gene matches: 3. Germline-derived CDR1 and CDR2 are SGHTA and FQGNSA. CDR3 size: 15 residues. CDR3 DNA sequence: TGTGCCAGCAGCTTCGACAGGGGGCTAAATCAGCCCCAGCATTTT. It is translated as CASSFDRGLNQPQHF.

DNA of the CDR3: TGTGCCAGCAGACAGGGTTCCCGCACAGATACGCAGTATTTT. Translating it yields CASRQGSRTDTQYF. The chain employs TRBV6-7 and TRBJ2-3, with D maybe TRBD1 (6 bases). TRBV6-7 is placed among ORFs of uncertain function. CDR3 length: 14 residues. The V end was cut by 6 bases, the J end by 1 base, with 11 bases between.

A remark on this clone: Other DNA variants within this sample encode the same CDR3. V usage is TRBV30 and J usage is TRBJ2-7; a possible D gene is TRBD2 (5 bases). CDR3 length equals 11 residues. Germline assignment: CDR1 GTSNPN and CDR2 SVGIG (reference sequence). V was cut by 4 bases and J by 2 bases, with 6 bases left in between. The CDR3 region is CAWTGAYEQYF. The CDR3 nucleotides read TGTGCCTGGACCGGGGCCTACGAGCAGTACTTC.

The CDR3 DNA sequence: TGTGCCAGCTCACCGGGTCCAGGAAATGAGCAGTTCTTC. It encodes CASSPGPGNEQFF. This chain uses TRBV18 with TRBJ2-1, with D unclear. Trimming removed 3 bases at V and 7 bases at J, with 10 bases between. Germline CDR1 reads KGHSH; CDR2 reads LQKENI. The CDR3 totals 13 residues.

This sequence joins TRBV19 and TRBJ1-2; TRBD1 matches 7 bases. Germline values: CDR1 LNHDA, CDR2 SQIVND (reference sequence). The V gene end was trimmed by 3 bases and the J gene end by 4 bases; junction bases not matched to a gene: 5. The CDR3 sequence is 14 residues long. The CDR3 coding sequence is TGTGCCAGTAGTATCCCAGGGGGAGTCTATGGCTACACCTTC. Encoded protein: CASSIPGGVYGYTF.

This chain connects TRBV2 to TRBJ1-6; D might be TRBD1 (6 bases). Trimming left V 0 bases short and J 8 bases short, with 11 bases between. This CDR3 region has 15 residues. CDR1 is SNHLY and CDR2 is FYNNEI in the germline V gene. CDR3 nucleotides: TGTGCCAGCAGTGAAGCGGTGCAGGGGTATTCACCCCTCCACTTT. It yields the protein CASSEAVQGYSPLHF.

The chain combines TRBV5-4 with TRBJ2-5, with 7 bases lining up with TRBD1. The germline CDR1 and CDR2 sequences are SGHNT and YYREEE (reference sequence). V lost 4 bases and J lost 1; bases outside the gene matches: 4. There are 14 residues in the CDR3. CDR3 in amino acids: CASSPQGRQETQYF. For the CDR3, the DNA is TGTGCCAGCAGCCCACAGGGGCGCCAAGAGACCCAGTACTTC.

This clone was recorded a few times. The CDR3 coding sequence is TGTGCCAGCAGCGGGAGGGTCACCGGGGAGCTGTTTTTT. Amino acid sequence: CASSGRVTGELFF. The chain combines TRBV7-6 with TRBJ2-2; 7 bases match TRBD2. The length of the CDR3 is 13 residues. Germline-derived CDR1 and CDR2 are SGHVS and FNYEAQ. J lost 4 bases, V lost 5 bases, and 1 base had no gene match.

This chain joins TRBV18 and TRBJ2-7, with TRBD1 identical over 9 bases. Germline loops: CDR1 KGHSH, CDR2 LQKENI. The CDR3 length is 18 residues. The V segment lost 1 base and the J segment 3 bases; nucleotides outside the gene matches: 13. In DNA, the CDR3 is TGTGCCAGCTCACCACAATTGGCATCCGGGACAGGGAACTACGAGCAGTACTTC. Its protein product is CASSPQLASGTGNYEQYF.

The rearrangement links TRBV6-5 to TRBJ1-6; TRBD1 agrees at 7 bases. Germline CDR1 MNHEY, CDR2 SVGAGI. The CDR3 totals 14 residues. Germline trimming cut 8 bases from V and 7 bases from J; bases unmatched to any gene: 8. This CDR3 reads CASGKTGRNSPLHF. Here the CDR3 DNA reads TGTGCCAGCGGGAAGACAGGGAGGAATTCACCCCTCCACTTT.

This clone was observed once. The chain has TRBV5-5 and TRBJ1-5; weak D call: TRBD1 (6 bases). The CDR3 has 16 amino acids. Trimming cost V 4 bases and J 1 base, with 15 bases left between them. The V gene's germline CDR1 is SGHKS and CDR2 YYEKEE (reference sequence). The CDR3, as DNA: TGTGCCAGCAGCCGAGGGGGATCCCACAGCAATCAGCCCCAGCATTTT. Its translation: CASSRGGSHSNQPQHF.

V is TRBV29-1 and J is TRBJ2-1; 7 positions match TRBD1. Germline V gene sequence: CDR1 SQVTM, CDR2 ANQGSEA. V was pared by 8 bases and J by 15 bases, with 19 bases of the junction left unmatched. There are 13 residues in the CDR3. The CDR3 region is CSFPGQSPNKGFF. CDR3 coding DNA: TGCAGCTTTCCGGGACAGAGTCCCAACAAGGGGTTCTTC.